This paragraph covers one TCR beta chain sequence. The sample originates from a study of control samples from healthy donors and cancer patients. The assay was immunoSEQ multiplex PCR, and TCRdb's table has in-frame clones only and misses some. The sample includes around 130,000 clones, 70% to 90% of them seen just once. The TCR comes from a man over 45 in good health. The source material was blood.

The CDR3 is CASSFSPPRADQPQHF. In nucleotides, the CDR3 is TGTGCCAGCAGCTTTTCTCCCCCCAGGGCCGATCAGCCCCAGCATTTT. This chain uses TRBV5-6 with TRBJ1-5; D perhaps matches TRBD1 (5 bases). Germline CDR1 reads SGHDT; CDR2 reads YYEEEE. Trimming cost V 2 bases and J 5 bases, with 17 bases left between them. The CDR3 runs 16 residues.